The TCR beta chain under discussion was sequenced for a study of OX40 agonist ivuxolimab in advanced cancers. For the study in its entirety: The costimulatory receptor OX40 (CD134) was targeted by ivuxolimab, a fully human IgG2 agonistic monoclonal antibody. Intravenous ivuxolimab was administered to patients every 2 weeks at six dose levels: 0.01, 0.1, 0.3, 1.5, 3 and 10 mg/kg. Among the roughly 52 dose-escalation patients, about 19 had hepatocellular carcinoma, approximately 15 melanoma, 9 renal cell carcinoma and 9 head and neck cancer. A male proportion of under 85% and a mean age of 60 years, ranging from roughly 23 to 79, were recorded for the dose-escalation cohort. Patients were allowed to have had prior anti-PD-1, anti-PD-L1 or anti-CTLA-4 therapy, and 40% to 45% of the dose-escalation patients had been treated with checkpoint inhibitors. Partial responses were achieved by three dose-escalation patients, of whom one had hepatocellular carcinoma and two had cutaneous melanoma. Peripheral TCRbeta sequencing was intended to test whether TCR sequence diversity was altered and clonal T-cell expansion was caused by ivuxolimab. The paper covers the monotherapy dose-escalation part of the phase I ivuxolimab trial, which included N ≈ 57 patients.

Points on this clone: This receptor's antigen is unknown. Qualities for individual bases were not recorded, and no much larger clone is one base off.

The V end gives up 3 bases and the J end 4 bases, leaving 2 bases in the junction not matched to a gene. Looking up the germline V gene yields CDR1 KGHSH and CDR2 LQKENI. The cysteine opens and the phenylalanine closes a CDR3 of 13 amino acids. The DNA shown is the 39-base CDR3, in frame from base 1. The paper as a whole reports these results and caveats: On average, CD8+ T cells showed more expanded clones than CD4+ T cells after ivuxolimab. Low levels of normalized T-cell clonal expansion were also seen in some patients who did not respond. The antigen specificity of the peripheral T cells that underwent clonal expansion was not determined. At doses of 0.1 to 3.0 mg/kg, clonal expansion of both CD4+ and CD8+ blood T cells was observed from baseline to week 6. In partial responders in the 0.1-3.0 mg/kg groups, normalized peripheral clonal expansion was found to be among the lowest, especially among CD8+ T cells.

For sequencing of the TCRbeta CDR3 region, genomic DNA was extracted from the sorted cells. The immunoSEQ Assay was used to sequence the TCRbeta CDR3 regions. TCRdb's version of the immuneACCESS table is confined to in-frame rearrangements and falls short of the full clone set. An unresolved V gene accounts for under half of the shortfall where checked; the remainder is of unknown origin. Across this sample there are some 73,000 clones, with around 88% seen only once. Jointly, the top ten make up approximately 0.86% of the sample. The trial excluded patients who had a history of autoimmune disease or who were on systemic immunosuppression. Peripheral blood for TCR sequencing was collected from all dose cohorts at baseline, on cycle 4 day 1, and on cycle 7 day 1. The samples were drawn from a first-in-human, open-label, multicenter phase I dose-escalation trial of ivuxolimab. The trial enrolled adults with locally advanced or metastatic head and neck squamous cell, hepatocellular, melanoma or renal cell carcinoma. Before TCR sequencing, CD4+ T cells and CD8+ T cells from peripheral blood were sorted into separate populations.

The source was CD4+ or CD8+ T cells sorted from blood, collected in a trial of the OX40 agonist ivuxolimab. Recombination linked TRBV18 to TRBJ2-5, with 7 bases matching TRBD2. The receptor was derived from an adult with an advanced solid tumor such as melanoma, head and neck, liver or kidney cancer. CDR3 protein: CASSPGLPETQYF. The DNA sequence is as follows: TGTGCCAGCTCACCGGGACTACCAGAGACCCAGTACTTC.